These T cell receptor beta chains were read from a single sample in a study of T-cell memory formation after mild COVID-19. MiXCR, run by TCRdb on the 5' RACE reads, gives a single entry per CDR3 protein. Among more than 150,000 distinct CDR3 sequences listed, roughly 12% were seen once. Sequencing was carried out using PBMCs or a T cell subset sorted from them (not recorded which). These receptors all come from a man younger than 35 who had mild COVID-19 (a few samples of this study predate the infection). Cell type and time point are not known. CDR3s include the opening cysteine and the closing phenylalanine or tryptophan. A D gene is named only where the DNA matches it firmly. Rows may omit the clone size; those that give it use once, few, many or a size class.

J,size,D,V,DNA,CDR3
TRBJ2-1,few,NA,TRBV2,TGTGCCAGTTCCGTAGGGGAGGATGAGCAGTTCTTC,CASSVGEDEQFF
TRBJ2-2,NA,NA,TRBV5-1,TGCGCCAGCAAACAGGGAACCGGGGAGCTGTTTTTT,CASKQGTGELFF
TRBJ2-1,NA,TRBD1,TRBV20-1,TGCAGTTTAATCGGGGACAGGGGTTTTTTGAGTTCCTACACTGAGCAGTTCTTC,CSLIGDRGFLSSYTEQFF
TRBJ2-3,many,NA,TRBV12-3/TRBV12-4,TGTGCCAGCAGCAGGGGAGGCCAGGATACGCAGTATTTT,CASSRGGQDTQYF
TRBJ2-7,NA,NA,TRBV5-1,TGCGCCAGCAGCTCCGACGCGGTGAGGTCCTACGAGCAGTACTTC,CASSSDAVRSYEQYF
TRBJ2-3,NA,NA,TRBV28,TGTGCCAGCAGTGCGAGGACCCCTACCACAGATACGCAGTATTTT,CASSARTPTTDTQYF
TRBJ2-7,many,TRBD1,TRBV29-1,TGCAGCGTTCTCAAACTCAGGGGGCGTTTCTACGAGCAGTACTTC,CSVLKLRGRFYEQYF
TRBJ2-7,NA,NA,TRBV2,TGTGCCAGCAGCCTAGAAGGACAGAACGAGTACTTC,CASSLEGQNEYF
TRBJ2-7,few,NA,TRBV5-1,TGCGCCAGCAGCTTGGCCGGGGACCCGGGGCACGAGCAGTACTTC,CASSLAGDPGHEQYF
TRBJ2-3,few,NA,TRBV25-1,TGTGCCAGCAGTGATGCAGCGGTAACGCAGTATTTT,CASSDAAVTQYF
TRBJ2-3,NA,TRBD1,TRBV12-3/TRBV12-4,TGTGCCAGCAGCTGGACGATCGGACAGGGAGTCGGTACGCAGTATTTT,CASSWTIGQGVGTQYF
TRBJ2-1,NA,NA,TRBV11-2,TGTGCCAGCAGCTTAGGGGAGCTGGGATACAATGAGCAGTTCTTC,CASSLGELGYNEQFF
TRBJ1-2,NA,NA,TRBV4-3,TGCGCCAGCAGCCCTGGACTGGTAGGGGGCTATGGCTACACCTTC,CASSPGLVGGYGYTF
TRBJ1-1,NA,NA,TRBV5-1,TGCGCCAGCAGCGCGGGTGTGGGCACTGAAGCTTTCTTT,CASSAGVGTEAFF
TRBJ2-7,many,TRBD2,TRBV5-1,TGCGCCAGCAGCCCACCTACTAGCGGGGGCTTCTCCTACGAGCAGTACTTC,CASSPPTSGGFSYEQYF
TRBJ1-1,few,NA,TRBV3-1,TGTGCCAGCAGCCAGGGTACTGAAGCTTTCTTT,CASSQGTEAFF
TRBJ1-1,few,NA,TRBV19,TGTGCCAGTAGTATTGGTGTGAGGTACACTGAAGCTTTCTTT,CASSIGVRYTEAFF
TRBJ1-1,NA,NA,TRBV12-3/TRBV12-4,TGTGCCAGCAGGAAAGGGACACTGAACACTGAAGCTTTCTTT,CASRKGTLNTEAFF
TRBJ2-1,few,TRBD2,TRBV20-1,TGCAGTGCTAGCGATATGAGCGGGGGTCTCAATGAGCAGTTCTTC,CSASDMSGGLNEQFF
TRBJ2-7,NA,NA,TRBV5-1,TGCGCCAGCAGCCCCGGGGAGCGCTACGAGCAGTACTTC,CASSPGERYEQYF
TRBJ2-3,few,NA,TRBV5-1,TGCGCCAGCAGCACGGGACTCCGAGAGGATACGCAGTATTTT,CASSTGLREDTQYF
TRBJ2-1,NA,TRBD2,TRBV5-1,TGCGCCAGCAGCTTGGCCGGGACTAGCGGTTGGAATGAGCAGTTCTTC,CASSLAGTSGWNEQFF
TRBJ2-5,NA,NA,TRBV5-1,TGCGCCAGCAGCTTTGGGCAGACCCAAGAGACCCAGTACTTC,CASSFGQTQETQYF
TRBJ2-1,many,NA,TRBV6-5,TGTGCCAGCAGTTACTCAGGACAGTGGCTGAAAGTTTCCTACAATGAGCAGTTCTTC,CASSYSGQWLKVSYNEQFF
TRBJ1-5,few,TRBD1,TRBV7-2,TGTGCCAGCAGCTTAGAGAAGGGGGCGTGGCAGCCCCAGCATTTT,CASSLEKGAWQPQHF
TRBJ1-2,few,NA,TRBV12-3/TRBV12-4,TGTGCCAGCAGTTTTTATCCCCCTTATGGCTACACCTTC,CASSFYPPYGYTF
TRBJ2-1,many,TRBD2,TRBV5-1,TGCGCCAGCAGCTTGGCCCCTAGCGGGGGAAACAATGAGCAGTTCTTC,CASSLAPSGGNNEQFF
TRBJ1-1,NA,TRBD1,TRBV12-3/TRBV12-4,TGTGCCAGCAGTTTTGCAGGGGGCTCGGGAACTGAAGCTTTCTTT,CASSFAGGSGTEAFF
TRBJ1-2,NA,NA,TRBV15,TGTGCCACCAGCAGAGGAGGAGGCTATGGCTACACCTTC,CATSRGGGYGYTF
TRBJ2-1,few,TRBD2,TRBV7-9,TGTGCCAGCAGCGACCGACTAGCGGGGAGAGCCTACAATGAGCAGTTCTTC,CASSDRLAGRAYNEQFF
TRBJ2-5,many,NA,TRBV30,TGTGCCTGGAGTGTACTTTCCCGGGAAGAGACCCAGTACTTC,CAWSVLSREETQYF
TRBJ2-5,many,NA,TRBV20-1,TGCAGTGCTAGACCTGCTGCGAGGGAGACCCAGTACTTC,CSARPAARETQYF
TRBJ1-5,many,TRBD1,TRBV6-2/TRBV6-3,TGTGCCAGCAGCGACAGGGGCAGTAGGCAGCCCCAGCATTTT,CASSDRGSRQPQHF
TRBJ2-5,few,NA,TRBV12-3/TRBV12-4,TGTGCCAGCAATTCTTTTGGGGCCGGAGAGACCCAGTACTTC,CASNSFGAGETQYF
TRBJ2-3,NA,NA,TRBV7-2,TGTGCCAGCAGATTCCGGCTATCCACAGATACGCAGTATTTT,CASRFRLSTDTQYF
TRBJ2-7,few,TRBD1,TRBV5-5,TGTGCCAGCAGCCCCAGAGCCGGGACAGCCTACGAGCAGTACTTC,CASSPRAGTAYEQYF
TRBJ2-3,few,NA,TRBV9,TGTGCCAGCAGCTCCCTTTTAGAAGATACGCAGTATTTT,CASSSLLEDTQYF
TRBJ1-1,many,NA,TRBV6-5,TGTGCCAGCAGGACGGGACCCGACGCCCGGGCTTTCTTT,CASRTGPDARAFF